A single sample gave rise to the 28 T cell receptor beta chains below, sequenced in a study of blood T cell repertoires in COVID-19. The table came from immunoSEQ multiplex PCR; TCRdb's copy has only in-frame clones and leaves some out. The sample has roughly 150,000 clones; 65% to 85% are singletons. Input material: peripheral blood. These receptors were taken from a human donor in a cohort sampled during active COVID-19.

The chain carries TRBV11-1 and TRBJ2-1; 7 nucleotides line up with TRBD1. Trimming cost V 5 bases and J 2 bases; bases outside gene matches: 6. This CDR3 is built from 15 residues. The germline gives CDR1 SGHAT, CDR2 FQDESV (reference sequence). CDR3 protein: CASSPLGQTYNEQFF. CDR3 DNA sequence: TGTGCCAGCAGCCCCTTGGGACAGACCTACAATGAGCAGTTCTTC.

The chain joins TRBV2 to TRBJ2-7; 8 bases align to TRBD2. The CDR3 contains 15 residues. CDR1 SNHLY and CDR2 FYNNEI come from the germline V gene. Trimming took 6 bases from V and 3 from J; bases not matched to a gene: 10. The CDR3 sequence is CASRLSGGGNYEQYF. DNA of the CDR3: TGTGCCAGCAGGCTCTCCGGGGGGGGTAACTACGAGCAGTACTTC.

This rearrangement joins TRBV5-1 to TRBJ1-3; 9 bases are shared with TRBD1. CDR3 length: 18 amino acids. Germline CDR1 is SGHRS and CDR2 is YFSETQ. Trimming cost V 3 bases and J 2 bases; bases outside gene matches: 12. CDR3 residues: CASSSTGADRGTGNTIYF. As DNA, the CDR3 is TGCGCCAGCAGCTCAACCGGGGCAGACAGGGGGACTGGAAACACCATATATTTT.

This clone has only one observation. V gene TRBV18 combines with J gene TRBJ2-1; 7 nucleotides match TRBD1. V trimming: 2 bases; J trimming: 10 bases; junction bases outside the gene matches: 5. This CDR3 is 13 amino acids long. Germline lookup yields CDR1 KGHSH and CDR2 LQKENI. The CDR3 DNA is TGTGCCAGCTCACCAGAACAGGGGTGGGAGCAGTTCTTC. Protein product: CASSPEQGWEQFF. Full variable domain (missing parts from reference TRBV18 and TRBJ2-1): NAGVMQNPRHLVRRRGQEARLRCSPMKGHSHVYWYRQLPEEGLKFMVYLQKENIIDESGMPKERFSAEFPKEGPSILRIQQVVRGDSAAYFCASSPEQGWEQFFGPGTRLTVL.

This chain connects TRBV2 to TRBJ2-7; D unclear. Germline V gene lookup returns CDR1 SNHLY and CDR2 FYNNEI. The CDR3 consists of 14 residues. V was trimmed by 2 bases and J by 1 base, leaving 9 bases between them. The CDR3 coding sequence is TGTGCCAGCAGTGAATTTGATCAGTCCTACGAGCAGTACTTC. Encoded protein: CASSEFDQSYEQYF.

The chain carries TRBV9 and TRBJ1-1, with D tentatively TRBD1 (5 bases). V shed 0 bases and J shed 0 bases, with 15 bases lying between them. The CDR3 is made up of 17 amino acids. From germline, CDR1 is SGDLS and CDR2 YYNGEE. This chain's CDR3 is CASSVEWGNPVNTEAFF. The CDR3 region has the DNA TGTGCCAGCAGCGTAGAGTGGGGCAATCCTGTGAACACTGAAGCTTTCTTT.

The V call is TRBV5-4, the J call TRBJ2-5; 14 bases align to TRBD2. Germline V gene lookup returns CDR1 SGHNT and CDR2 YYREEE (reference sequence). Trimming cost V 4 bases and J 5 bases; bases outside gene matches: 7. The CDR3 totals 16 residues. The CDR3 reads CASSPGTSGGRETQYF. The CDR3 nucleotides are TGTGCCAGCAGCCCGGGGACTAGCGGGGGTAGGGAGACCCAGTACTTC. Looking up the rest from reference TRBV5-4 and TRBJ2-5 gives the full variable domain: ETGVTQSPTHLIKTRGQQVTLRCSSQSGHNTVSWYQQALGQGPQFIFQYYREEENGRGNFPPRFSGLQFPNYSSELNVNALELDDSALYLCASSPGTSGGRETQYFGPGTRLLVL.

The chain recombines TRBV7-9 with TRBJ1-4; 10 bases agree with TRBD1. The CDR3 contains 15 residues. The germline V gene has CDR1 SEHNR and CDR2 FQNEAQ (reference sequence). Unmatched junction bases numbered 6, after V lost 3 bases and J lost 8 bases. As DNA, the CDR3 is TGTGCCAGCAGCTTCGGACGGACAGGGGGGGAAAAACTGTTTTTT. Amino acids: CASSFGRTGGEKLFF.

This clone has just a few counts. The chain uses TRBV11-2 and TRBJ2-1; D unresolved. The CDR3 runs to 11 residues. Germline values: CDR1 SGHAT, CDR2 FQNNGV. V lost 3 bases to trimming and J lost 10 bases, with 7 bases between them. CDR3 coding DNA: TGTGCCAGCAGCTTTATCGAGGAGCAGTTCTTC. It encodes CASSFIEEQFF.

The chain recombines TRBV3-1 (or the pseudogene TRBV3-2) with TRBJ2-3; 13 bases map to TRBD2. This CDR3 comprises 16 residues. The germline gives CDR1 LGHDT, CDR2 YNNKEL (reference sequence). Germline trimming cut 4 bases from V and 5 bases from J; bases unmatched to any gene: 6. The CDR3 DNA reads as TGTGCCAGCAGCCCCCACGGACTAGCGGGGGAAGATACGCAGTATTTT. Translating gives CASSPHGLAGEDTQYF.

At least ten counts were recorded for this clone. J is TRBJ1-1 and V is TRBV10-2; maybe TRBD1 (5 bases). The CDR3 is 12 amino acids. The V gene's germline CDR1 is WSHSY and CDR2 SAAADI. Trimming stripped 8 bases from V and 4 bases from J, with 11 bases between. The CDR3 DNA is TGCGCCAGCCAAACGGGGGGCACTGAAGCTTTCTTT. This encodes CASQTGGTEAFF.

V is TRBV7-9 and J is TRBJ2-7, with 9 positions matching TRBD1. The CDR3 sequence is 15 residues long. After removal of 5 bases from V and 2 bases from J, the junction contained 7 bases not matched to a gene. From germline, CDR1 is SEHNR and CDR2 FQNEAQ (reference sequence). The CDR3 here is CASSKYRDRAYEQYF. In nucleotides, the CDR3 is TGTGCCAGCAGCAAGTACCGGGACAGGGCCTACGAGCAGTACTTC.

The V call is TRBV28, the J call TRBJ1-3; no reliable D call. Trimming pared 6 bases from V and 0 bases from J, leaving 9 bases between. CDR1 is MDHEN, CDR2 SYDVKM, per germline. The CDR3 totals 14 residues. The CDR3 region is CASSRGYSGNTIYF. The CDR3 coding sequence is TGTGCCAGCAGCAGAGGGTACTCTGGAAACACCATATATTTT.

CDR3 sequence: CASRFSGFGDTGELFF. The CDR3 DNA reads TGTGCCAGCAGATTTAGCGGGTTCGGCGACACCGGGGAGCTGTTTTTT. The chain joins TRBV2 to TRBJ2-2, with 7 bases lining up with TRBD2. After removal of 6 bases from V and 3 bases from J, the junction contained 10 bases not matched to a gene. Germline CDR1 and CDR2: SNHLY and FYNNEI. This CDR3 contains 16 residues.

This sequence joins TRBV18 and TRBJ1-1; D gene ambiguous. From germline, CDR1 is KGHSH and CDR2 LQKENI. The V end lost 3 bases, the J end lost 0 bases, and 11 bases lay between the germline ends. This CDR3 comprises 15 residues. The CDR3 loop reads CASSPILTVNTEAFF. The CDR3 DNA is TGTGCCAGCTCACCTATACTCACAGTGAACACTGAAGCTTTCTTT. The complete variable domain, with remaining parts taken from reference TRBV18 and TRBJ1-1, reads NAGVMQNPRHLVRRRGQEARLRCSPMKGHSHVYWYRQLPEEGLKFMVYLQKENIIDESGMPKERFSAEFPKEGPSILRIQQVVRGDSAAYFCASSPILTVNTEAFFGQGTRLTVV.

The V call is TRBV9, the J call TRBJ2-3; 11 nucleotides match TRBD2. Germline CDR1 is SGDLS and CDR2 is YYNGEE. The CDR3 extends over 16 amino acids. Trimming removed 1 base from V and 5 bases from J; junction bases left unmatched: 6. The CDR3 loop reads CASSVTASGGIDTQYF. In DNA form, the CDR3 reads TGTGCCAGCAGCGTAACAGCTAGCGGGGGGATAGATACGCAGTATTTT.

The CDR3 reads CASSTLGGYNSPLHF. CDR3 bases: TGTGCCAGTAGCACGCTGGGGGGTTATAATTCACCCCTCCACTTT. The rearrangement joins TRBV19 to TRBJ1-6; perhaps TRBD1 as D (5 bases). From germline, CDR1 is LNHDA and CDR2 SQIVND (reference sequence). This CDR3 comprises 15 residues. V gave up 6 bases and J gave up 4 bases, with 13 bases separating them. The full variable domain, its missing parts supplied by reference TRBV19 and TRBJ1-6, is DGGITQSPKYLFRKEGQNVTLSCEQNLNHDAMYWYRQDPGQGLRLIYYSQIVNDFQKGDIAEGYSVSREKKESFPLTVTSAQKNPTAFYLCASSTLGGYNSPLHFGNGTRLTVT.

The chain employs TRBV6-5 and TRBJ2-4; 8 nucleotides align to TRBD2. J lost 6 bases, V lost 2 bases, and 3 bases had no gene match. This CDR3 contains 14 residues. The germline CDR1 and CDR2 sequences are MNHEY and SVGAGI. CDR3 protein: CASSYRGGGNIQYF. CDR3 nucleotides: TGTGCCAGCAGTTACCGGGGGGGCGGAAACATTCAGTACTTC.

The chain is built from TRBV28 and TRBJ2-7; tentative D call: TRBD1 (5 bases). This CDR3 is built from 12 residues. CDR1 MDHEN and CDR2 SYDVKM come from the germline V gene. Trimming took off 6 bases at V and 3 bases at J, with 9 bases between the two ends. This CDR3 reads CASRGDLYEQYF. The CDR3, as DNA: TGTGCCAGCAGAGGGGATCTCTACGAGCAGTACTTC.

This clone appeared a single time. V and J are TRBV25-1 and TRBJ1-2; 7 positions agree with TRBD1. Germline assignment: CDR1 MGHDK and CDR2 SYGVNS. CDR3 length equals 17 residues. J gave up 4 bases and V 3 bases, and 14 bases lay outside the gene matches. CDR3 in DNA: TGTGCCAGCAGTGACGACAGGGACCCACTGCGCCTCTATGGCTACACCTTC. Translating gives CASSDDRDPLRLYGYTF.

The chain has TRBV5-1 and TRBJ2-1; TRBD2 agrees at 10 bases. CDR3 size: 15 residues. Germline assignment: CDR1 SGHRS and CDR2 YFSETQ. Trimming at V came to 5 bases and at J to 0 bases, leaving 2 bases not matched to a gene. CDR3 in DNA: TGCGCCAGCAGTCCTAGCGGGGGCTCCTACAATGAGCAGTTCTTC. It translates to CASSPSGGSYNEQFF. Using reference TRBV5-1 and TRBJ2-1 for the parts outside the CDR3, the full variable domain is KAGVTQTPRYLIKTRGQQVTLSCSPISGHRSVSWYQQTPGQGLQFLFEYFSETQRNKGNFPGRFSGRQFSNSRSEMNVSTLELGDSALYLCASSPSGGSYNEQFFGPGTRLTVL.

This chain links TRBV24-1 with TRBJ2-3; perhaps TRBD2 as D (6 bases). Trimming left V 3 bases short and J 8 bases short, with 20 bases between. Germline CDR1 and CDR2: KGHDR and SFDVKD. The CDR3 covers 16 residues. In DNA form, the CDR3 reads TGTGCCACCAGTGATCCTCCGGGACCAACGGGGGTTACGCAGTATTTT. This translates into CATSDPPGPTGVTQYF.

This chain connects TRBV6-1 to TRBJ1-2; weak D call: TRBD1 (5 bases). V dropped 2 bases and J dropped 4 bases, with 17 bases sitting between them. This CDR3 comprises 16 residues. The germline V gene has CDR1 MNHNS and CDR2 SASEGT. The DNA for the CDR3 is TGTGCCAGCAGTGAACCAGGGCGGGGTAGGGGCTATGGCTACACCTTC. This sequence encodes CASSEPGRGRGYGYTF.

The rearrangement uses TRBV19 and TRBJ1-5; TRBD1 matches 10 bases. The germline CDR1 and CDR2 sequences are LNHDA and SQIVND (reference sequence). CDR3 length: 17 residues. Trimming took 7 bases from V and 2 from J; bases not matched to a gene: 11. As DNA, the CDR3 is TGTGCCAGTACCTCCTGGACAGGGGGTGCGGGCAATCAGCCCCAGCATTTT. Protein sequence: CASTSWTGGAGNQPQHF.

CDR3 DNA sequence: TGTGCCAGCAAACCTAGCACGAACACTGAAGCTTTCTTT. This codes for CASKPSTNTEAFF. The V call is TRBV12-3 or TRBV12-4, the J call TRBJ1-1; D is unresolved. There are 13 residues in the CDR3. V was pared by 7 bases and J by 1 base, with 10 bases between.

This clone appeared a few times. The rearrangement uses TRBV2 and TRBJ1-1; the D is unclear. The CDR3 consists of 14 residues. The germline V gene encodes CDR1 SNHLY and CDR2 FYNNEI. Between the trimmed V and J ends, which lost 4 bases and 0 bases, there was a span of 9 bases. The CDR3 nucleotides are TGTGCCAGCAGTGGATACTTTTTGAACACTGAAGCTTTCTTT. This codes for CASSGYFLNTEAFF.

The CDR3 loop is CAISWTGATYEQYF. In DNA form, the CDR3 reads TGTGCCATCAGTTGGACAGGGGCAACCTACGAGCAGTACTTC. The genes are TRBV10-3 and TRBJ2-7, with 9 bases identical to TRBD1. V lost 5 bases and J lost 2; bases outside the gene matches: 4. In germline, CDR1 is ENHRY, CDR2 SYGVKD. CDR3 size: 14 residues.

The chain recombines TRBV10-3 with TRBJ2-1; 7 nucleotides align to TRBD2. Germline values: CDR1 ENHRY, CDR2 SYGVKD. Unmatched junction bases numbered 8, after V lost 0 bases and J lost 9 bases. The CDR3 consists of 15 residues. CDR3: CAISESILGGGEQFF. The CDR3 bases are TGTGCCATCAGTGAGTCGATATTGGGCGGGGGTGAGCAGTTCTTC.